The 27 T cell receptor beta chains below come from one sample, sequenced in a study of CD8 T cells in Susac syndrome (dated by TCRdb to about 2019). Library preparation used the immunoSEQ multiplex PCR assay. RNA was extracted with the RNeasy kit and about 0.5 to 1 ug was reverse transcribed using random hexamers. In-frame beta chains were kept once TCRdb had trimmed the public reads at Q25 with fastp and called clones with MiXCR. Rows are unified per CDR3 protein, each entry keeping the most common DNA and genes. The sample table holds more than 150,000 distinct CDR3 sequences, of which approximately 95% were seen once. The ten most abundant clones make up about 0.15% of the sample. The sequencing input was CD8+ T cells from PBMCs. The receptor set was obtained from a human donor with Susac syndrome.

The CDR3 spells CASSFAGGTYEQYF. As DNA, the CDR3 is TGTGCCAGCAGTTTCGCGGGAGGGACCTACGAGCAGTACTTC. The V and J genes are TRBV27 and TRBJ2-7, with 9 bases lining up with TRBD2. Germline V gene data show CDR1 as MNHEY and CDR2 as SMNVEV (reference sequence). The CDR3 sequence is 14 residues long. V lost 3 bases to trimming and J lost 2 bases; unmatched junction nucleotides: 2.

The CDR3 reads CASSEYSTGSNEQFF. CDR3 bases: TGTGCCAGCAGTGAATACTCCACAGGGAGCAATGAGCAGTTCTTC. The chain is built from TRBV6-1 and TRBJ2-1; maybe TRBD1 (6 bases). This CDR3 contains 15 residues. The germline gives CDR1 MNHNS, CDR2 SASEGT. The V end was cut by 2 bases, the J end by 6 bases, with 14 bases between.

The chain has TRBV5-1 and TRBJ2-1; tentative D call: TRBD2 (6 bases). V shed 4 bases and J shed 7 bases, with 18 bases lying between them. The CDR3 is 15 amino acids. Germline CDR1 is SGHRS and CDR2 is YFSETQ. The CDR3 DNA is TGCGCCAGCAGCAAAACGGGACTTCCCAGGAATGAGCAGTTCTTC. Its protein is CASSKTGLPRNEQFF.

The chain has TRBV5-4 and TRBJ2-5; D is possibly TRBD2 (5 bases). V dropped 0 bases and J dropped 4 bases, with 16 bases sitting between them. The CDR3 covers 16 residues. Germline loops: CDR1 SGHNT, CDR2 YYREEE (reference sequence). Here the CDR3 DNA reads TGTGCCAGCAGCTTGGGAGACTACCACGAGCGAGAGACCCAGTACTTC. Protein product: CASSLGDYHERETQYF.

This clonotype was counted a single time. This sequence joins TRBV4-1 and TRBJ2-2; 10 bases are shared with TRBD1. Losses at the gene ends were 3 bases for V and 3 bases for J; bases not matched to a gene: 4. The germline CDR1 and CDR2 sequences are MGHRA and YSYEKL. The CDR3 has 16 residues. The CDR3 sequence: CASSHPGTGDTGELFF. CDR3 DNA sequence: TGCGCCAGCAGCCACCCAGGGACAGGGGACACCGGGGAGCTGTTTTTT.

In its sample, this clonotype was seen once. The chain has TRBV3-1 and TRBJ2-7; D gene ambiguous. This CDR3 spans 15 amino acids. V lost 0 bases and J lost 2, with 11 bases in between. The germline gives CDR1 LGHDT, CDR2 YNNKEL (reference sequence). CDR3 sequence: CASSQETSAAYEQYF. CDR3 DNA: TGTGCCAGCAGCCAAGAAACGTCGGCCGCCTACGAGCAGTACTTC.

The rearrangement joins TRBV30 to TRBJ1-4, with no clear D. This CDR3 is 13 amino acids long. The V and J ends lost 3 bases and 5 bases respectively, with 10 bases between them. Looked up from germline, CDR1 is GTSNPN and CDR2 is SVGIG (reference sequence). CDR3 sequence (DNA): TGTGCCTGGAGCGGGCTGAAAAATGAAAAACTGTTTTTT. Its protein product is CAWSGLKNEKLFF. Drawing the rest from reference TRBV30 and TRBJ1-4, the complete variable domain is SQTIHQWPATLVQPVGSPLSLECTVEGTSNPNLYWYRQAAGRGLQLLFYSVGIGQISSEVPQNLSASRPQDRQFILSSKKLLLSDSGFYLCAWSGLKNEKLFFGSGTQLSVL.

The chain is built from TRBV24-1 and TRBJ2-1; 11 nucleotides line up with TRBD2. The CDR3 extends over 15 amino acids. Losses at the gene ends were 5 bases for V and 8 bases for J; bases not matched to a gene: 7. Germline CDR1 is KGHDR and CDR2 is SFDVKD. This chain's CDR3 is CATSGRLAGPHEQFF. As DNA, the CDR3 is TGTGCCACCAGTGGTAGACTAGCGGGGCCGCATGAGCAGTTCTTC.

This clonotype was counted once. The genes are TRBV2 and TRBJ1-1, with D perhaps TRBD1 (6 bases). CDR1 is SNHLY and CDR2 is FYNNEI in the germline V gene. Trimming left V 3 bases short and J 7 bases short, with 12 bases between. This CDR3 spans 13 amino acids. CDR3 DNA: TGTGCCAGCAGTGATGACAGGCGAGATGAAGCTTTCTTT. Amino acids: CASSDDRRDEAFF.

The chain recombines TRBV11-2 with TRBJ2-4, with TRBD1 matching over 9 bases. In germline, CDR1 is SGHAT, CDR2 FQNNGV. This CDR3 contains 14 residues. J gave up 7 bases and V 4 bases, and 5 bases lay outside the gene matches. The CDR3: CASSSWTGENIQYF. The CDR3 region has the DNA TGTGCCAGCAGCTCATGGACAGGGGAGAACATTCAGTACTTC.

This rearrangement joins TRBV20-1 to TRBJ2-7; 7 positions match TRBD1. Germline assignment: CDR1 DFQATT and CDR2 SNEGSKA (reference sequence). J was trimmed by 2 bases and V by 3 bases; bases with no gene match: 7. CDR3 size: 14 residues. Here the CDR3 reads CSASLQGHAYEQYF. The CDR3, as DNA: TGCAGTGCTAGTCTACAGGGGCACGCCTACGAGCAGTACTTC.

The chain combines TRBV13 with TRBJ1-6, with TRBD1 identical over 9 bases. The trim removed 5 bases at V and 7 bases at J, leaving 6 bases unmatched. Germline CDR1 is PRHDT and CDR2 is FYEKMQ (reference sequence). The CDR3 length is 15 residues. The CDR3 protein is CASSPDRGRNSPLHF. The CDR3 DNA sequence: TGTGCCAGCAGCCCGGACAGGGGAAGAAATTCACCCCTCCACTTT.

The gene calls are TRBV29-1 and TRBJ2-1; no clear D. Germline V gene lookup returns CDR1 SQVTM and CDR2 ANQGSEA. Trimming stripped 4 bases from V and 5 bases from J, with 3 bases between. This CDR3 region has 10 residues. In DNA, the CDR3 is TGCAGCGTTGGAAACAATGAGCAGTTCTTC. This codes for CSVGNNEQFF.

The chain recombines TRBV5-1 with TRBJ2-7; perhaps TRBD1 as D (5 bases). The CDR3 is 15 amino acids. Trimming pared 0 bases from V and 2 bases from J, leaving 12 bases between. Germline V gives CDR1 SGHRS, CDR2 YFSETQ. CDR3 in DNA: TGCGCCAGCAGCTTGGAAGGGGTTCCCCCCTACGAGCAGTACTTC. The encoded protein is CASSLEGVPPYEQYF.

The chain carries TRBV20-1 and TRBJ2-3; TRBD2 is a possible D gene (6 bases). Germline loops: CDR1 DFQATT, CDR2 SNEGSKA (reference sequence). Trimming shortened V by 4 bases and J by 4 bases, and 15 bases separated the two germline ends. There are 14 residues in the CDR3. CDR3 amino acids: CSATGTPPADTQYF. The DNA for the CDR3 is TGCAGTGCTACCGGGACTCCACCCGCAGATACGCAGTATTTT.

V and J are TRBV6-1 and TRBJ2-7, with D unresolved. The CDR3 spans 14 residues. Germline V gene lookup returns CDR1 MNHNS and CDR2 SASEGT. Trimming took 1 base from V and 0 from J, leaving 7 bases between them. CDR3 DNA: TGTGCCAGCAGTGAAGGACGTGTCTCCTACGAGCAGTACTTC. Its protein is CASSEGRVSYEQYF.

This sequence joins TRBV3-1 and TRBJ2-6; D call uncertain. In germline, CDR1 is LGHDT, CDR2 YNNKEL (reference sequence). Between the trimmed V and J ends, which lost 1 base and 3 bases, there was a span of 7 bases. The CDR3 is made up of 15 amino acids. In DNA form, the CDR3 reads TGTGCCAGCAGCCAAGGAGAAGTTGGGGCCAACGTCCTGACTTTC. It encodes CASSQGEVGANVLTF.

The gene calls are TRBV3-1 and TRBJ2-1; perhaps TRBD2 as D (6 bases). Germline CDR1 LGHDT, CDR2 YNNKEL (reference sequence). The V gene lost 3 bases and the J gene lost 2 bases, with 11 bases spanning the gap. The CDR3 has 15 residues. In nucleotides, the CDR3 is TGTGCCAGCAGCCAGGGCGGGGTAACCTACAATGAGCAGTTCTTC. As protein: CASSQGGVTYNEQFF.

The rearrangement uses TRBV15 and TRBJ2-5; D is unresolved. The CDR3 length is 13 residues. Trimming took 0 bases from V and 6 from J, leaving 8 bases between them. CDR1 and CDR2 (germline): LNHNV, YYDKDF (reference sequence). The CDR3 spells CATSRDSLKTQYF. The CDR3 DNA is TGTGCCACCAGCAGAGACAGCTTAAAGACCCAGTACTTC. Complete variable domain (other parts from reference TRBV15 and TRBJ2-5): DAMVIQNPRYQVTQFGKPVTLSCSQTLNHNVMYWYQQKSSQAPKLLFHYYDKDFNNEADTPDNFQSRRPNTSFCFLDIRSPGLGDTAMYLCATSRDSLKTQYFGPGTRLLVL.

The CDR3 loop is CASSFKQDLDEKLFF. The CDR3 DNA is TGTGCCAGCAGCTTTAAACAGGATCTCGATGAAAAACTGTTTTTT. The chain uses TRBV7-9 and TRBJ1-4; TRBD1 is a possible D gene (5 bases). The V and J ends lost 3 bases and 6 bases respectively, with 14 bases between them. The CDR3 covers 15 residues. Germline V gene sequence: CDR1 SEHNR, CDR2 FQNEAQ (reference sequence).

V gene TRBV12-3 or TRBV12-4 combines with J gene TRBJ1-5; the D is unclear. The CDR3 totals 13 residues. The germline V and J ends were trimmed by 2 bases and 7 bases, with 9 bases remaining between them. In DNA, the CDR3 is TGTGCCAGCAGTTTATGGTCGGCCCAGCCCCAGCATTTT. This gives the protein CASSLWSAQPQHF.

The chain employs TRBV9 and TRBJ2-7; possibly TRBD2 for D (5 bases). This CDR3 has 13 residues. Trimming shortened V by 0 bases and J by 5 bases, and 9 bases separated the two germline ends. Germline CDR1 SGDLS, CDR2 YYNGEE. CDR3: CASSVGSVDEQYF. CDR3 nucleotides: TGTGCCAGCAGCGTAGGTAGCGTAGACGAGCAGTACTTC.

The V call is TRBV11-1, the J call TRBJ2-7, with D possibly matching TRBD1 (6 bases). This CDR3 is built from 14 residues. The ends were cut back, 3 bases at V and 2 bases at J, with 11 bases in the middle. The germline gives CDR1 SGHAT, CDR2 FQDESV (reference sequence). The CDR3 is CASSFEAGAYEQYF. The CDR3 region has the DNA TGTGCCAGCAGCTTCGAGGCAGGGGCCTACGAGCAGTACTTC.

The chain uses TRBV7-9 and TRBJ2-6; D assignment may be TRBD1 or TRBD2 (5 bases each). CDR1 is SEHNR, CDR2 FQNEAQ, per germline (reference sequence). The ends were cut back, 5 bases at V and 0 bases at J, with 11 bases in the middle. The CDR3 consists of 16 residues. CDR3 DNA: TGTGCCAGCAGCAACCGGGGCGTCTCTGGGGCCAACGTCCTGACTTTC. Its translation: CASSNRGVSGANVLTF.

The chain uses TRBV6-1 and TRBJ2-7, with D hard to call. Germline V gene data show CDR1 as MNHNS and CDR2 as SASEGT. Trimming pared 6 bases from V and 1 base from J, leaving 22 bases between. The length of the CDR3 is 17 residues. CDR3 bases: TGTGCCAGCAGCCGGGCAGCCCAACCCATTAGGTCCTACGAGCAGTACTTC. Translation gives CASSRAAQPIRSYEQYF.

The rearrangement joins TRBV29-1 to TRBJ1-2, with TRBD1 matching over 7 bases. Germline lookup yields CDR1 SQVTM and CDR2 ANQGSEA. Trimming took 8 bases from V and 8 from J; bases not matched to a gene: 11. This CDR3 is 12 amino acids long. This CDR3 reads CSTATGSFGYTF. CDR3 coding DNA: TGCAGCACTGCGACAGGGTCATTCGGCTACACCTTC.

The CDR3 DNA follows: TGTGCCAGCAGCTTATCGGTAGGGGACACTGAAGCTTTCTTT. This encodes CASSLSVGDTEAFF. The rearrangement uses TRBV13 and TRBJ1-1; perhaps TRBD1 as D (5 bases). CDR3 length: 14 residues. Trimming pared 2 bases from V and 3 bases from J, leaving 10 bases between. Germline V gives CDR1 PRHDT, CDR2 FYEKMQ (reference sequence).